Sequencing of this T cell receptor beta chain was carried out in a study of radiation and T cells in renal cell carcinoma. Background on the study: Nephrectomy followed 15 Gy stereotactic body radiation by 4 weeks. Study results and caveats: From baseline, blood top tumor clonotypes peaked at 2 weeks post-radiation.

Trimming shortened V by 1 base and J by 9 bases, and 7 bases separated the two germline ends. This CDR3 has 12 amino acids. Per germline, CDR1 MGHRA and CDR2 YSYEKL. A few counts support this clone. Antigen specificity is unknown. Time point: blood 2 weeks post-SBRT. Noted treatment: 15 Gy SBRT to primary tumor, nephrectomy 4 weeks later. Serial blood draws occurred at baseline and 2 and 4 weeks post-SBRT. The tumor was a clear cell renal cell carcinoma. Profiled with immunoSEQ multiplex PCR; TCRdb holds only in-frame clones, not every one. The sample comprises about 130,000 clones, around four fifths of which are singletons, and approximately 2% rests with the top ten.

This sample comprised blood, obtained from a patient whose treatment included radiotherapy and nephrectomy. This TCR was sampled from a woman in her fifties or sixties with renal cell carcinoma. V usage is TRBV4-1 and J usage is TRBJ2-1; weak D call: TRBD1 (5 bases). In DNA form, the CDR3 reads TGCGCCAGCAGCCAAGCCACAGGTGAGCAGTTCTTC. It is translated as CASSQATGEQFF.